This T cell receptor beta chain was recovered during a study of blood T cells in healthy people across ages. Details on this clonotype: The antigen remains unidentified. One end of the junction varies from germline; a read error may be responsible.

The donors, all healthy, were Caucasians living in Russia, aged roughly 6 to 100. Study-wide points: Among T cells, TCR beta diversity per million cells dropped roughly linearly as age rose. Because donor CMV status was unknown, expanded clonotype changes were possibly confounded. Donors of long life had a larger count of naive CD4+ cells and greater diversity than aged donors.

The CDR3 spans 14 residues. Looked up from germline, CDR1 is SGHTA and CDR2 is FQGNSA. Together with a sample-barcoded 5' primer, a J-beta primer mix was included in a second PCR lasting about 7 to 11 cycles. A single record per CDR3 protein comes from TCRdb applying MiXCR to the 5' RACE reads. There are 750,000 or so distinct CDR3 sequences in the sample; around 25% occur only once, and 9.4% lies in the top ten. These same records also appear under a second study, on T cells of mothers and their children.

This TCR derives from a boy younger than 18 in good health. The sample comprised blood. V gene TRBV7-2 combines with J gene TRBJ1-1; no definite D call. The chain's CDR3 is CACSLALEGTEAFF. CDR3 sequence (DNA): TGTGCCTGCAGCTTAGCTCTGGAGGGCACTGAAGCTTTCTTT.